This T cell receptor (beta chain) was captured in a study of control samples from healthy donors and cancer patients. This CDR3 spans 15 amino acids. Germline CDR1 and CDR2: SEHNR and FQNEAQ (reference sequence). Trimming left V 3 bases short and J 1 base short, with 10 bases between. Profiled with immunoSEQ multiplex PCR; TCRdb holds only in-frame clones, not every one. The top ten clones hold about 9.2% of a sample with roughly 90,000 clones, more than 75% of them seen once. What was sequenced was blood. The chain combines TRBV7-9 with TRBJ2-1, with D perhaps being TRBD1 or TRBD2 (5 bases each). The receptor was isolated from a woman aged 55-70 years in good health. The CDR3 DNA reads as TGTGCCAGCAGCTTGGGGACGTCTTCCTACAATGAGCAGTTCTTC. Translating it yields CASSLGTSSYNEQFF.